The present T cell receptor (beta chain) was sequenced within a study of tumor-infiltrating lymphocytes in localized non-small cell lung cancer. Study-level background: The cohort mixed smokers and never-smokers, several histologies, and some post-neoadjuvant-chemotherapy samples. Each patient gave resected tumor and non-adjacent uninvolved lung tissue. Whole-study results and caveats: IM1 and IM2 tumors showed no difference in T-cell fraction.

TCRdb's table, derived via immunoSEQ multiplex PCR, lists solely in-frame clones and lacks some. Of roughly 7,200 clones listed, around 77% are singletons. V gave up 0 bases and J gave up 0 bases, with 9 bases separating them. This CDR3 is built from 16 residues. Germline CDR1 is MGHRA and CDR2 is YSYEKL. As to this clone: Its antigen is unidentified.

This rearrangement joins TRBV4-1 to TRBJ2-1; TRBD1 might be the D (5 bases). The receptor's source is a human donor with non-small cell lung cancer. Material for sequencing was lung tumor tissue. The CDR3 bases are TGCGCCAGCAGCCAAGAGACAGCCCCCTCCTACAATGAGCAGTTCTTC. It is translated as CASSQETAPSYNEQFF.